The clone carrying this T cell receptor (beta chain) was seen a handful of times. At one boundary the junction diverges from the germline segment, which might be a read error. CDR3 length: 14 amino acids. From germline, CDR1 is KGHDR and CDR2 SFDVKD. The sample is drawn from a study of T-cell memory formation after mild COVID-19. One entry per CDR3 protein results from TCRdb running MiXCR on the 5' RACE reads. The table records 140,000 or so distinct CDR3 sequences, about 5.7% of them present only once. What was sequenced was PBMCs or a T cell subset sorted from them (not recorded which). This sequence originates from an adult woman who had mild COVID-19 (a few samples of this study predate the infection). Cell type and time point are not known. The V and J genes are TRBV24-1 and TRBJ2-7, with 9 bases aligning to TRBD1. The CDR3 sequence: CATRDRGWPYEQYF. CDR3 bases: TGTGCCACCCGTGACAGGGGGTGGCCCTACGAGCAGTACTTC.